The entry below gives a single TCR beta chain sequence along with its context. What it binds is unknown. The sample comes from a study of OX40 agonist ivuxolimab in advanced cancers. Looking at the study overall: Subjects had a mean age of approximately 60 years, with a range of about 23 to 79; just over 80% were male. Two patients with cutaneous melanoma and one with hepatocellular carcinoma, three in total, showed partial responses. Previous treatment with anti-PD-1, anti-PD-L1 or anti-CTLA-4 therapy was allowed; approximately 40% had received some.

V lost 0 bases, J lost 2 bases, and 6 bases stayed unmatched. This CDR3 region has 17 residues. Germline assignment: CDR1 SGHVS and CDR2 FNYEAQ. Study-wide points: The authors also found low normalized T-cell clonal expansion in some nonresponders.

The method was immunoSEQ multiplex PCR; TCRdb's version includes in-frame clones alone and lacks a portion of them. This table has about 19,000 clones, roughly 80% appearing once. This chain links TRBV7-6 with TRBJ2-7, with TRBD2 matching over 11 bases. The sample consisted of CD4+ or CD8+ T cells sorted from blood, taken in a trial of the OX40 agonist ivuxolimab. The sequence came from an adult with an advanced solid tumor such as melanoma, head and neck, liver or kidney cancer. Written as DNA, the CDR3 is TGTGCCAGCAGCTTAGCCAGCGGGACTAGCGGTCCCTACGAGCAGTACTTC. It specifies CASSLASGTSGPYEQYF.